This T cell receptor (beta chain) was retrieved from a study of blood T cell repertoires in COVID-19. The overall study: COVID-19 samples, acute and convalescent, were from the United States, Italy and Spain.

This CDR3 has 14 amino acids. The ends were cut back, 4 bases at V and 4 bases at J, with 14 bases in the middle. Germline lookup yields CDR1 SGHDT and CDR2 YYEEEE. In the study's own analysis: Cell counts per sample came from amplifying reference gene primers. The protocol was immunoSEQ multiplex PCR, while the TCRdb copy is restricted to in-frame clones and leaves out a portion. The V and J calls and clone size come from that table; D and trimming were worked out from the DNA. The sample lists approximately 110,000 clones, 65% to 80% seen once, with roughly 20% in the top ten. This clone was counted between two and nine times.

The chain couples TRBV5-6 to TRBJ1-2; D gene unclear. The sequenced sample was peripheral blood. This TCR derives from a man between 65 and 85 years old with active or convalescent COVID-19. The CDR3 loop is CASSPMTDFYGYTF. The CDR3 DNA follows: TGTGCCAGCAGCCCGATGACGGACTTCTATGGCTACACCTTC.